The clone carrying this T cell receptor beta chain was counted many times. Its antigen is currently unknown. A junction boundary mismatches the germline segment, possibly from a read error. Germline V gene sequence: CDR1 MNHNY, CDR2 SVGAGI (reference sequence). The length of the CDR3 is 13 residues. This sample is drawn from a study of T cells after yellow fever vaccination. Study as a whole: Researchers used SMART-Seq v4 Ultra Low Input to prepare fractions that had low cell numbers. Regarding the study as a whole: Among all clonotypes, a small share was observed in both CD4 and CD8 compartments. Any FACS-sorted repertoire could hold abundant clonotypes that contaminate it from the bulk population.

TCRdb re-called the 5' RACE reads through MiXCR, storing one row per CDR3 protein. The sample includes roughly 150,000 distinct CDR3 sequences, about 8% of them seen just once. The sequence was obtained from a young man who received the YFV17D yellow fever vaccine. The starting material was CD4+ T cells sorted from PBMCs, obtained 5 days after the yellow fever booster vaccination. This chain connects TRBV6-6 to TRBJ2-1; D possibly matches TRBD1 or TRBD2 (5 bases each). Here the CDR3 reads CASSPRGVGAQVF. In DNA, the CDR3 is TGTGCCAGCAGTCCTCGAGGGGTTGGGGCCCAAGTCTTC.